This TCR beta chain is from a study of CD8 T cells in ankylosing spondylitis. Study-level points and caveats: What appeared characteristic of ankylosing spondylitis blood was a TCR beta motif of fewer than ten highly homologous variants. The authors reported significant enrichment of disease-linked clones in matched ankylosing spondylitis synovial fluid.

MiXCR, applied by TCRdb to the 5' RACE reads, yields one record per CDR3 protein. The sample lists 220,000 or so distinct CDR3 sequences; 10% were seen once. Looked up from germline, CDR1 is SGHTA and CDR2 is FQGTGA. V lost 1 base, J lost 6 bases, and 7 bases lay in between. This CDR3 has 13 amino acids. This clonotype was found many times. Antigen: not known. Material: blood, either unsorted or a sorted T cell fraction (not recorded which). This receptor was identified in a male donor with ankylosing spondylitis or in good health (not recorded which). The genes are TRBV7-3 and TRBJ1-5; no clear D. CDR3 protein: CASSLMPGQPQHF. Written as DNA, the CDR3 is TGTGCCAGCAGCTTAATGCCCGGTCAGCCCCAGCATTTT.